Listed below are T cell receptor beta chains from one sample, sequenced in a study of blood T cell repertoires in COVID-19. Profiling relied on immunoSEQ multiplex PCR, and the TCRdb table lists in-frame clones only, not all of them. The data show 150,000 to 200,000 clones, with 70% to 90% seen just once and approximately 0.8% held by the top ten. Sequenced input: PBMCs or T cells enriched from blood (not recorded which). These receptors were obtained from a woman aged 18 to 35 who had recovered from COVID-19. CDR3s include the opening cysteine and the closing phenylalanine or tryptophan. D genes are given only for firm matches. Rows give clone size only sometimes, using once, few, many, or a class for an expanded clone.

D gene	V gene	clone size	J gene	CDR3 protein	CDR3 DNA
.	TRBV29-1	.	TRBJ2-6	CSVPGSGANVLTF	TGCAGCGTGCCAGGCTCTGGGGCCAACGTCCTGACTTTC
TRBD2	TRBV13	.	TRBJ2-1	CASSWPGTSGRGEQFF	TGTGCCAGCAGCTGGCCCGGGACTAGCGGGAGAGGTGAGCAGTTCTTC
.	TRBV6-5	.	TRBJ1-5	CASSPTQGSQHF	TGTGCCAGCAGTCCAACCCAGGGGTCCCAGCATTTT
TRBD1	TRBV27	.	TRBJ2-4	CASRAGQGLGIQYF	TGTGCCAGCAGGGCCGGACAGGGCCTTGGCATTCAGTACTTC
TRBD1	TRBV19	.	TRBJ1-6	CASSTGQGRGSPLHF	TGTGCCAGTAGTACGGGACAGGGAAGAGGATCACCCCTCCACTTT
.	TRBV28	.	TRBJ1-2	CASSPTQGGYTF	TGTGCCAGCAGTCCCACTCAGGGCGGCTACACCTTC
.	TRBV20-1	.	TRBJ2-4	CSATSSNIQYF	TGCAGTGCTACTAGCTCCAACATTCAGTACTTC
.	TRBV4-1	few	TRBJ2-2	CASSLNSGFRGGELFF	TGCGCCAGCAGCCTTAATAGCGGATTTAGAGGGGGGGAGCTGTTTTTT
.	TRBV10-3	.	TRBJ1-2	CAISESVYGGGYTF	TGTGCCATCAGTGAGTCTGTCTACGGCGGGGGCTACACCTTC
TRBD1	TRBV6-2/TRBV6-3	.	TRBJ1-1	CASSKTGVTEAFF	TGTGCCAGCAGTAAAACAGGGGTAACTGAAGCTTTCTTT
TRBD2	TRBV5-6	.	TRBJ2-4	CASSTDLAGVSKNIQYF	TGTGCCAGCAGCACGGACCTAGCGGGAGTGTCCAAAAACATTCAGTACTTC
TRBD2	TRBV7-8	.	TRBJ2-1	CASSLALAGALNEQFF	TGTGCCAGCAGCTTAGCCCTAGCGGGAGCCCTCAATGAGCAGTTCTTC
.	TRBV19	once	TRBJ2-7	CAKRLEQYF	TGTGCCAAAAGACTCGAGCAGTACTTC
.	TRBV18	.	TRBJ1-4	CASSPQDPGTEKLFF	TGTGCCAGCTCACCCCAAGACCCAGGAACTGAAAAACTGTTTTTT
.	TRBV4-1	.	TRBJ2-3	CASSQDRGAMTDTQYF	TGCGCCAGCAGCCAAGATCGGGGGGCAATGACAGATACGCAGTATTTT
.	TRBV5-4	.	TRBJ1-5	CASSWGIDQPQHF	TGTGCCAGCAGCTGGGGCATCGATCAGCCCCAGCATTTT
TRBD1	TRBV4-2	.	TRBJ1-6	CASSQWTGSSYNSPLHF	TGTGCCAGCAGCCAGTGGACAGGGAGCTCCTATAATTCACCCCTCCACTTT
.	TRBV12-3/TRBV12-4	.	TRBJ2-5	CASRGLQETQYF	TGTGCCAGCCGGGGTCTCCAAGAGACCCAGTACTTC
.	TRBV7-8	.	TRBJ2-3	CASSRVGSRTDTQYF	TGTGCCAGCAGCCGGGTGGGCTCCCGCACAGATACGCAGTATTTT
TRBD2	TRBV15	.	TRBJ2-1	CATSRPTSGRGNEQFF	TGTGCCACCAGCAGACCAACTAGCGGGAGGGGTAATGAGCAGTTCTTC
TRBD1	TRBV6-5	.	TRBJ2-3	CASRQGRSTDTQYF	TGTGCCAGCAGACAGGGGCGGTCCACAGATACGCAGTATTTT
.	TRBV10-1	.	TRBJ2-3	CASRPDRRPAADTQYF	TGCGCCAGCAGACCCGATCGCAGACCGGCGGCAGATACGCAGTATTTT
TRBD1	TRBV5-3	once	TRBJ1-2	CARSLSPQGANYGYTF	TGTGCCAGAAGCTTGTCCCCCCAGGGGGCGAACTATGGCTACACCTTC
TRBD1	TRBV12-5	few	TRBJ1-3	CASGLGLGQGAGGNTIYF	TGTGCTAGTGGTTTAGGTCTGGGGCAGGGGGCTGGAGGAAACACCATATATTTT
TRBD1	TRBV11-2	.	TRBJ2-7	CASSTPTGSSYEQYF	TGTGCCAGCAGCACACCGACAGGGAGCTCCTACGAGCAGTACTTC
TRBD2	TRBV6-1	.	TRBJ2-7	CASSEASGPTYEQYF	TGTGCCAGCAGTGAAGCTAGCGGGCCAACCTACGAGCAGTACTTC
TRBD1	TRBV4-3	.	TRBJ1-4	CASSQDLSRDSIRKLFF	TGCGCCAGCAGCCAAGATTTAAGCAGGGACAGTATACGAAAACTGTTTTTT
.	TRBV9	.	TRBJ1-5	CASSVGTGPAGPQHF	TGTGCCAGCAGCGTAGGAACAGGACCAGCGGGGCCCCAGCATTTT
.	TRBV7-2	.	TRBJ2-7	CASSLASRAAYEQYF	TGTGCCAGCAGCTTAGCCTCGCGGGCGGCTTACGAGCAGTACTTC
.	TRBV18	.	TRBJ1-5	CASSPDSQEAQHF	TGTGCCAGCTCACCGGACAGCCAGGAAGCCCAGCATTTT
.	TRBV29-1	.	TRBJ1-4	CSVESLGKLFF	TGCAGCGTTGAGTCTCTCGGAAAACTGTTTTTT
TRBD2	TRBV9	.	TRBJ2-1	CASSPRLAGNPTSSYNEQFF	TGTGCCAGCAGCCCTCGACTAGCGGGGAATCCTACTAGCTCCTACAATGAGCAGTTCTTC
TRBD2	TRBV30	.	TRBJ2-2	CAWSDRLAGDHTGELFF	TGTGCCTGGAGTGATCGGCTAGCGGGGGACCACACCGGGGAGCTGTTTTTT
.	TRBV30	.	TRBJ2-2	CAWSLQGYTGELFF	TGTGCCTGGAGCCTACAGGGCTACACCGGGGAGCTGTTTTTT
TRBD2	TRBV7-9	.	TRBJ2-7	CASSLWTSGGYEQYF	TGTGCCAGCAGCTTATGGACTAGCGGGGGCTACGAGCAGTACTTC
.	TRBV28	once	TRBJ1-2	CASRSAGAYGYTF	TGTGCCAGCAGATCGGCAGGTGCCTATGGCTACACCTTC
TRBD2	TRBV5-1	.	TRBJ2-1	CASSHGTSRNEQFF	TGCGCCAGCAGCCACGGGACTAGCAGGAATGAGCAGTTCTTC
TRBD2	TRBV7-6	.	TRBJ2-3	CASQLGTSVTDTQYF	TGTGCCAGCCAGCTCGGGACTAGCGTAACAGATACGCAGTATTTT
TRBD2	TRBV2	once	TRBJ2-1	CASSGGLAERSSYNEQFF	TGTGCCAGCAGTGGAGGGCTAGCGGAAAGGAGCTCCTACAATGAGCAGTTCTTC
TRBD2	TRBV10-1	few	TRBJ2-5	CASSERTHTKREGRETQYF	TGCGCCAGCAGTGAGCGGACTCATACTAAACGGGAGGGCCGAGAGACCCAGTACTTC
TRBD2	TRBV3-1/TRBV3-2	.	TRBJ2-2	CASSQVPLTSGRATGELFF	TGTGCCAGCAGCCAAGTCCCCCTGACTAGCGGGAGGGCGACCGGGGAGCTGTTTTTT
.	TRBV5-1	.	TRBJ2-7	CASSPRERPYEQYF	TGCGCCAGCAGCCCTCGGGAAAGACCCTACGAGCAGTACTTC
TRBD2	TRBV5-1	.	TRBJ2-1	CASSWTRDEQFF	TGCGCCAGCAGCTGGACTAGAGATGAGCAGTTCTTC
TRBD1	TRBV5-1	.	TRBJ2-7	CASSPGQGGYEQYF	TGCGCCAGCAGCCCGGGACAGGGGGGCTACGAGCAGTACTTC
TRBD1	TRBV6-6	.	TRBJ1-3	CASTRTGGRNTIYF	TGTGCCAGCACCCGGACAGGGGGAAGGAACACCATATATTTT
TRBD2	TRBV6-5	.	TRBJ2-7	CASSYGTSGTYEQYF	TGTGCCAGCAGTTACGGTACTAGCGGGACCTACGAGCAGTACTTC
TRBD1	TRBV12-3/TRBV12-4	few	TRBJ1-2	CASRPGQGPHYTF	TGTGCCAGCAGGCCGGGACAGGGCCCCCACTACACCTTC
.	TRBV3-1/TRBV3-2	.	TRBJ2-3	CASSQNQADTQYF	TGTGCCAGCAGCCAAAATCAGGCAGATACGCAGTATTTT
TRBD2	TRBV7-2	.	TRBJ2-3	CASSSFGLAGVLDTQYF	TGTGCCAGCAGCTCCTTCGGACTAGCGGGAGTTCTAGATACGCAGTATTTT
.	TRBV7-9	.	TRBJ2-1	CASSPTWTVNEQFF	TGTGCCAGCAGCCCCACCTGGACAGTAAATGAGCAGTTCTTC
TRBD1	TRBV27	.	TRBJ1-1	CASSLSRGSGNTEAFF	TGTGCCAGCAGTTTATCCAGGGGGTCCGGGAACACTGAAGCTTTCTTT
.	TRBV28	.	TRBJ1-2	CASRLQGAYGYTF	TGTGCCAGCAGGCTTCAAGGGGCCTATGGCTACACCTTC
TRBD2	TRBV7-2	.	TRBJ2-2	CASSPVGGRAGELFF	TGTGCCAGCAGCCCCGTCGGTGGGAGGGCCGGGGAGCTGTTTTTT
TRBD2	TRBV12-5	few	TRBJ2-1	CASGRPSGSLEQFF	TGTGCTAGTGGTCGGCCCAGCGGGAGTCTTGAGCAGTTCTTC
TRBD2	TRBV28	.	TRBJ2-3	CASSTPGGTDTQYF	TGTGCCAGCAGTACCCCGGGAGGGACAGATACGCAGTATTTT
.	TRBV3-1/TRBV3-2	.	TRBJ1-1	CASSQGNRVNTEAFF	TGTGCCAGCAGCCAAGGAAACAGGGTGAACACTGAAGCTTTCTTT
.	TRBV28	.	TRBJ2-7	CASSLAGASYEQYF	TGTGCCAGCAGTTTAGCGGGGGCCTCCTACGAGCAGTACTTC
.	TRBV4-2	.	TRBJ2-4	CASSREAQGLNIQYF	TGTGCCAGCAGTAGGGAAGCGCAGGGGTTGAACATTCAGTACTTC
TRBD1	TRBV7-2	.	TRBJ2-6	CASSPSPGTGIGANVLTF	TGTGCCAGCAGCCCCAGTCCCGGGACAGGGATTGGGGCCAACGTCCTGACTTTC
TRBD2	TRBV3-1/TRBV3-2	.	TRBJ2-7	CASSRPSGPSYEQYF	TGTGCCAGCAGCCGCCCTAGCGGCCCCTCCTACGAGCAGTACTTC